Given below is one TCR beta chain in context. TCRdb re-called the RT-PCR reads through MiXCR, storing one row per CDR3 protein. Among hundreds of thousands of distinct CDR3 sequences, approximately 15% were seen once, and the ten largest hold 3.6%. The germline V gene has CDR1 MNHEY and CDR2 SMNVEV (reference sequence). This CDR3 contains 16 residues. The V end was cut by 1 base, the J end by 0 bases, with 10 bases between. The receptor comes from a female donor in good health, serving as a healthy control. Input material: memory CD4+ T cells from blood. The chain uses TRBV27 and TRBJ2-1; perhaps TRBD1 as D (5 bases). The CDR3 nucleotides read TGTGCCAGCAGTTTATTAGGACAAAGCTCCTACAATGAGCAGTTCTTC. Its translation: CASSLLGQSSYNEQFF.